This TCR beta chain derives from a study of cytomegalovirus exposure and HLA in healthy donors. Findings of the study overall: In an earlier analysis, in some 500 donors, most V segments appeared productive either ~87% or ~30% of the time. The authors reported that TCR beta sequences could predict HLA-A and HLA-B alleles. These predictions were accurate for most subjects in the first cohort. Cytomegalovirus association was assigned to 150 to 200 TCR beta chains.

Germline V gives CDR1 KGHSH, CDR2 LQKENI. V was shortened by 3 bases and J by 0 bases, with 11 bases between the two germline ends. The CDR3 covers 16 residues. Researchers ran the PCR with 60 Vbeta and 13 Jbeta primers. Original handling: It was a later analysis that counted roughly 80 million unique TCR beta chains, of which some 12 million were shared. Clones were read by immunoSEQ multiplex PCR, and TCRdb kept only the in-frame ones, dropping some. The V and J calls and clone size were taken over from that table, and D and trimming were inferred from the DNA. The sample yields 40,000 to 50,000 clones, of which the top ten take up 1% to 1.5%. A remark on this clone: As yet, its antigen is unknown.

The chain links TRBV18 to TRBJ2-2, with D perhaps matching TRBD1 (6 bases). The sample was PBMCs. This receptor was obtained from a man younger than 40 in good health and CMV-seronegative. CDR3 residues: CASSPPRGTNTGELFF. The CDR3 coding sequence is TGTGCCAGCTCACCCCCCAGGGGAACGAACACCGGGGAGCTGTTTTTT.